Detailed here is one T cell receptor beta chain. Its antigen remains unidentified. Repertoires were generated with immunoSEQ multiplex PCR, while TCRdb's copy carries only in-frame clones and drops some. This repertoire shows about 350,000 clones, roughly 91% found once; its top ten account for around 5.3%. The treatment: some 19 received Ad26.COV2.S at low or high dose, single or two shots; about 5 received placebo; per-sample allocation not given. Day 63 following the first vaccine or placebo injection was when the samples were taken. Cohort 1b enrolled adults aged 18-55 years in Boston. V trimming: 5 bases; J trimming: 4 bases; junction bases outside the gene matches: 16. This CDR3 contains 17 residues. Germline V gene lookup returns CDR1 SGHTA and CDR2 FQGNSA. This sample is part of a study of Ad26.COV2.S vaccination and SARS-CoV-2 variants. Study-wide context: Donor was one of the participants in the Ad26.COV2.S arm of the COV1001 trial.

Study observations and caveats: Possibly, TCR breadth and depth analyses underestimated total T cell responses.

The receptor was isolated from a person aged 18-60 years who received the Ad26.COV2.S COVID-19 vaccine or a placebo. Sequences were derived from peripheral blood, sampled in a trial of Ad26.COV2.S vaccine versus placebo. The chain joins TRBV7-2 to TRBJ1-2; 7 bases line up with TRBD1. The CDR3, as DNA: TGTGCCAGCAGCCCTCAAATGAGGGGGCTTATGGTCTATGGCTACACCTTC. This sequence encodes CASSPQMRGLMVYGYTF.